This T cell receptor (beta chain) originates from a study of T cell responses to AZD1222 COVID-19 vaccine. Germline V gene data show CDR1 as KGHSH and CDR2 as LQKENI. V lost 0 bases to trimming and J lost 1 base, with 10 bases between them. The CDR3 runs 16 residues. TCRdb's copy holds only in-frame clones and misses some; the assay was immunoSEQ multiplex PCR. Of 85,000 to 130,000 clones listed, approximately 90% are singletons. This material consisted of peripheral blood, taken on day 0 of AZD1222 vaccination. The chain joins TRBV18 to TRBJ1-3; TRBD1 is a possible D gene (5 bases). This TCR was sampled from an adult in good health. CDR3 residues: CASSPPGVRSGNTIYF. In DNA form, the CDR3 reads TGTGCCAGCTCACCACCGGGGGTGAGATCTGGAAACACCATATATTTT.